This TCR beta chain derives from a study of blood T cell repertoires in COVID-19. Authors' methods: Reference gene primer amplification in the assay estimated nucleated cell counts. Only in-frame clones appear in the TCRdb table, and some are missing; sequencing was by immunoSEQ multiplex PCR. The V and J calls and the clone size are those of that table, but D and trimming were determined from the DNA. The table lists approximately 97,000 clones, roughly 87% of them singletons. The receptor comes from a woman aged 50 to 60 with COVID-19, enrolled during active disease. Sequences were obtained from peripheral blood.

As DNA, the CDR3 is TGTGCCAGCAGTTACGATGAGGGCTTCTATGGCTACACCTTC. It specifies CASSYDEGFYGYTF. The chain combines TRBV6-5 with TRBJ1-2; D uncertain. V lost 2 bases, J lost 4 bases, and 11 bases lay in between. Germline lookup yields CDR1 MNHEY and CDR2 SVGAGI. The CDR3 contains 14 residues.